Shown below are 22 T cell receptor beta chains from a single sample sequenced in a study of T-cell memory formation after mild COVID-19. TCRdb re-called the 5' RACE reads through MiXCR, storing one row per CDR3 protein. The sample has around 370,000 distinct CDR3 sequences, over 20% seen once. The sequenced sample was PBMCs or a T cell subset sorted from them (not recorded which). All receptors come from an adult woman who had mild COVID-19 (a few samples of this study predate the infection). Cell type and time point are not known.

For this clonotype: One end of the junction fails to match germline, which may point to a read error. The V and J genes are TRBV15 and TRBJ2-3; D may be TRBD2 (6 bases). Looked up from germline, CDR1 is LNHNV and CDR2 is YYDKDF (reference sequence). CDR3 length equals 13 residues. Written as DNA, the CDR3 is TGCGCCGCCAGCCGGGGGTTCACAGATACGCAGTATTTT. Encoded protein: CAASRGFTDTQYF. Complete variable domain (other parts from reference TRBV15 and TRBJ2-3): DAMVIQNPRYQVTQFGKPVTLSCSQTLNHNVMYWYQQKSSQAPKLLFHYYDKDFNNEADTPDNFQSRRPNTSFCFLDIRSPGLGDTAMYLCAASRGFTDTQYFGPGTRLTVL.

CDR3 sequence reads: CASSQDVTRGETQYF. For the CDR3, the DNA is TGCGCCAGCAGCCAAGATGTCACCAGGGGAGAGACCCAGTACTTC. J is TRBJ2-5 and V is TRBV4-3; D possibly corresponds to TRBD1 (6 bases). Germline V lookup: CDR1 LGHNA, CDR2 YSLEER. Deletions cut 0 bases from V and 4 bases from J, with 12 bases between. The CDR3 sequence is 15 residues long.

This clonotype appeared a few times. This chain joins TRBV12-3 or TRBV12-4 and TRBJ2-7; D ambiguous. Trimming took 0 bases from V and 5 from J, leaving 8 bases between them. The CDR3 totals 13 residues. The CDR3 region has the DNA TGTGCCAGCAGTTTAGCAGGGTCCGACGAGCAGTACTTC. This codes for CASSLAGSDEQYF.

In its sample, this clonotype was seen a few times. The chain couples TRBV19 to TRBJ1-5; 10 bases fit TRBD1. The CDR3 has 17 residues. V dropped 5 bases and J dropped 6; count of bases not matched to a gene: 13. Germline assignment: CDR1 LNHDA and CDR2 SQIVND (reference sequence). CDR3 sequence (DNA): TGTGCCAGTAGTCCCGGGACAGGGGCCTATCTAGGTCAGCCCCAGCATTTT. The encoded protein is CASSPGTGAYLGQPQHF.

The chain recombines TRBV2 with TRBJ1-1, with a possible D match to TRBD1 (6 bases). CDR3 length: 19 residues. Germline V gene data show CDR1 as SNHLY and CDR2 as FYNNEI. Trimming stripped 4 bases from V and 1 base from J, with 25 bases between. The CDR3 DNA is TGTGCCAGCAGTGTCCCTCCCCTTCGGACAGTCGGATGGAACACTGAAGCTTTCTTT. Translating gives CASSVPPLRTVGWNTEAFF.

V gene TRBV7-9 combines with J gene TRBJ1-1; the match to TRBD1 covers 8 bases. This CDR3 contains 14 residues. Germline CDR1 reads SEHNR; CDR2 reads FQNEAQ (reference sequence). The ends lost 5 bases at V and 2 bases at J; junction bases unmatched: 4. This CDR3 reads CASSQTGGNTEAFF. The CDR3, as DNA: TGTGCCAGCAGCCAAACAGGGGGTAACACTGAAGCTTTCTTT.

This clonotype was seen more than once but under ten times. The rearrangement joins TRBV7-8 to TRBJ2-2, with D possibly TRBD1 on 6 matching bases. Trimming left V 5 bases short and J 6 bases short, with 13 bases between. From germline, CDR1 is SGHVS and CDR2 FQNEAQ. This CDR3 region has 14 residues. DNA of the CDR3: TGTGCCAGCAGCGATAACAGGGTCCCCGGGGAGCTGTTTTTT. Translation gives CASSDNRVPGELFF.

This clonotype was recorded a few times. The chain recombines TRBV10-3 with TRBJ1-2; the match to TRBD1 covers 9 bases. CDR3 length: 17 residues. Looked up from germline, CDR1 is ENHRY and CDR2 is SYGVKD. V lost 2 bases, J lost 4 bases, and 11 bases stayed unmatched. CDR3 sequence (DNA): TGTGCCATCAGTGAGCCAATGGACAGGGGTCGGGGCTATGGCTACACCTTC. This sequence encodes CAISEPMDRGRGYGYTF.

This clonotype was seen a handful of times. This rearrangement joins TRBV29-1 to TRBJ1-2; TRBD1 might be the D (6 bases). CDR3 size: 13 residues. The germline V and J ends were trimmed by 3 bases and 6 bases, with 14 bases remaining between them. The germline V gene has CDR1 SQVTM and CDR2 ANQGSEA. The CDR3 spells CSVELQGMNGYTF. In DNA, the CDR3 is TGCAGCGTTGAGTTACAGGGAATGAATGGCTACACCTTC.

This clonotype was counted only a few times. CDR3: CASSRGRGTEAFF. DNA for the CDR3: TGTGCCAGCAGCCGGGGTCGGGGCACTGAAGCTTTCTTT. The chain has TRBV7-6 and TRBJ1-1; no clear D gene. The germline CDR1 and CDR2 sequences are SGHVS and FNYEAQ. CDR3 length: 13 amino acids. The germline V and J ends were trimmed by 5 bases and 4 bases, with 11 bases remaining between them.

This clonotype was counted at least ten times. The rearrangement uses TRBV5-1 and TRBJ1-1; maybe TRBD1 (6 bases). The CDR3 covers 15 residues. Trimming stripped 7 bases from V and 1 base from J, with 17 bases between. CDR1 and CDR2 from the germline V gene are SGHRS and YFSETQ. In DNA, the CDR3 is TGCGCCAGCGATGAAACAGGACAGCCGAACACTGAAGCTTTCTTT. Translation: CASDETGQPNTEAFF.

This clonotype appeared a few times. V is TRBV12-3 or TRBV12-4 and J is TRBJ1-5; perhaps TRBD1 as D (5 bases). CDR3 length equals 14 residues. The V and J ends lost 6 bases and 4 bases respectively, with 13 bases between them. DNA of the CDR3: TGTGCCAGCAGGAACTCGGGGGGGAATCAGCCCCAGCATTTT. Translating gives CASRNSGGNQPQHF.

V is TRBV6-5 and J is TRBJ1-2, with 7 bases matching TRBD1. CDR1 and CDR2 (germline): MNHEY, SVGAGI. CDR3 length equals 14 residues. V shed 0 bases and J 2 bases; nucleotides not matched to a gene: 0. This CDR3 is CASSYSTGNYGYTF. CDR3 coding DNA: TGTGCCAGCAGTTACTCGACAGGGAACTATGGCTACACCTTC.

This clonotype was seen at least ten times. The chain uses TRBV4-3 and TRBJ2-1, with TRBD2 matching over 7 bases. Trimming at V came to 4 bases and at J to 7 bases, leaving 19 bases not matched to a gene. CDR1 is LGHNA and CDR2 is YSLEER in the germline V gene. The CDR3 spans 18 residues. The DNA of the CDR3 is TGCGCCAGCAGCCCCCTCGGTCATATCAGCGGGATGGGTAATGAGCAGTTCTTC. Protein product: CASSPLGHISGMGNEQFF.

This clonotype was observed a few times. The chain has TRBV24-1 and TRBJ2-7, with TRBD2 matching over 12 bases. CDR1 is KGHDR, CDR2 SFDVKD, per germline. This CDR3 has 15 amino acids. V dropped 4 bases and J dropped 2; count of bases not matched to a gene: 2. CDR3 sequence reads: CATSETSGSPYEQYF. The CDR3 coding sequence is TGTGCCACCAGTGAGACTAGCGGGAGCCCCTACGAGCAGTACTTC.

A few counts support this clonotype. The rearrangement links TRBV14 to TRBJ1-2; perhaps TRBD1 as D (6 bases). Trimming took off 1 base at V and 4 bases at J, with 13 bases between the two ends. CDR1 and CDR2 from the germline V gene are SGHDN and FVKESK. This CDR3 has 15 amino acids. CDR3 DNA sequence: TGTGCCAGCAGCCAAGTCCCGGGGGGCTCCTATGGCTACACCTTC. Translated, it gives CASSQVPGGSYGYTF.

The rearrangement links TRBV10-3 to TRBJ2-5; D gene unclear. The V gene lost 4 bases and the J gene lost 2 bases, with 5 bases spanning the gap. The CDR3 loop spans 12 amino acids. The germline V gene has CDR1 ENHRY and CDR2 SYGVKD. The chain's CDR3 is CAISVQQETQYF. The CDR3 region has the DNA TGTGCCATCAGTGTACAGCAAGAGACCCAGTACTTC.

This clonotype was counted a single time. The junction departs from the called germline gene at one end, perhaps through a read error. The rearrangement uses TRBV20-1 and TRBJ1-5, with TRBD1 matching 11 bases. The CDR3 length is 15 residues. The V gene's germline CDR1 is DFQATT and CDR2 SNEGSKA (reference sequence). The DNA of the CDR3 is TGCAGTGCCGGAAGGCGGACAGGGGGCAATAAGCCCCAGCATTTT. This encodes CSAGRRTGGNKPQHF.

V is TRBV7-2 and J is TRBJ1-3; no definite D call. CDR1 is SGHTA and CDR2 is FQGNSA in the germline V gene. The CDR3 spans 13 residues. V was trimmed by 5 bases and J by 3 bases, leaving 8 bases between them. The CDR3 sequence: CASSPYYGNTIYF. The CDR3 coding sequence is TGTGCCAGCAGCCCCTACTATGGAAACACCATATATTTT.

The sample holds a few counts of this clonotype. The chain joins TRBV7-4 to TRBJ2-3; TRBD1 aligns across 8 bases. Germline-derived CDR1 and CDR2 are SGHVT and SQSDAQ. CDR3 length: 19 residues. Losses at the gene ends were 4 bases for V and 0 bases for J; bases not matched to a gene: 15. The CDR3 DNA reads TGTGCCAGCAGCTCTAGACAGGGGACCTTGTCTACTAGCACAGATACGCAGTATTTT. This translates into CASSSRQGTLSTSTDTQYF.

This clonotype has a count of ten or more. This chain uses TRBV12-3 or TRBV12-4 with TRBJ2-3; no firm D call. The CDR3 totals 13 residues. Trimming took off 3 bases at V and 1 base at J, with 5 bases between the two ends. CDR3 sequence reads: CASSFSGTDTQYF. The CDR3, as DNA: TGTGCCAGCAGTTTTTCCGGCACAGATACGCAGTATTTT.

This clonotype has just one count. The chain recombines TRBV30 with TRBJ2-2; 8 nucleotides match TRBD2. The CDR3 covers 15 residues. Germline CDR1 reads GTSNPN; CDR2 reads SVGIG (reference sequence). The junction had 7 bases not matched to a gene; V was cut back by 2 bases and J by 5 bases. CDR3 protein: CAWSPGGARTGELFF. The CDR3 bases are TGTGCCTGGAGTCCCGGGGGGGCACGGACCGGGGAGCTGTTTTTT.